These T cell receptor beta chains were read from a single sample in a study of human T cells and chemical hapten exposure. TCRdb called the RACE reads again in MiXCR, with one record for every CDR3 protein. The data contain tens of thousands of distinct CDR3 sequences, approximately 9.6% of them singletons. The sequences come from whole blood, collected in connection with sensitization to the hapten diphenylcyclopropenone (DPC). These receptor sequences come from a woman aged 30 to 39 with alopecia areata. Some clones in this sample may be carry-over from other donors' samples. Each CDR3 is given without its conserved first and last residue. Each record gives: V gene, CDR3 length, J gene, CDR3 protein.

TRBV28	10	TRBJ2-4	ASSPGGAIQY
TRBV20-1	10	TRBJ2-7	SARDDGYEQY
TRBV7-9	15	TRBJ2-5	ASSPRPTSGAHGTQY
TRBV10-3	12	TRBJ2-3	AIYGGANTDTQY
TRBV5-5	14	TRBJ1-5	ASSLSVFGGNQPQH
TRBV27	13	TRBJ2-2	ASCSLGGLVGELF
TRBV7-2	10	TRBJ2-7	ASRGAGYEQY
TRBV9	14	TRBJ1-1	ASSPGGGGKGTEAF
TRBV11-2	12	TRBJ2-1	ASSLLMGRDEQF
TRBV11-2	14	TRBJ2-3	ASSALTGGSTDTQY
TRBV6-1	14	TRBJ1-2	ASSVIGLSRDYGYT
TRBV7-9	15	TRBJ1-6	ASSLALIEQGNSPLH
TRBV5-1	10	TRBJ2-4	ASSGTGDRQH
TRBV7-3	13	TRBJ1-1	ASSLSRQPDTEAF
TRBV7-3	12	TRBJ2-2	ASSSRGTRGELF
TRBV6-6	11	TRBJ2-5	ASSYRGGETQY
TRBV19	16	TRBJ2-3	ASSPWDSPIGHTDTQY
TRBV6-6	10	TRBJ2-7	ASSYLSNEQY
TRBV5-1	13	TRBJ1-4	ASSPDRATNEKLF
TRBV6-5	12	TRBJ1-5	ATADGDSNQPQH
TRBV3-1	12	TRBJ2-5	ASSQATLQETQY
TRBV25-1	13	TRBJ2-2	ASSESQGKEGELF
TRBV7-2	13	TRBJ2-1	ASSLEAETYNEQF
TRBV3-1	10	TRBJ2-1	ASSQSYNEQF
TRBV27	17	TRBJ1-5	ASSKGPLGDLYSNQPQH
TRBV7-2	15	TRBJ2-3	ASSTKAGLGGSDTQY
TRBV3-1	15	TRBJ1-1	ASSQNRDRTRNTEAF
TRBV29-1	11	TRBJ1-1	SGKGQGDTEAF
TRBV15	14	TRBJ2-4	ATSRDRRLAKNIQY
TRBV6-6	12	TRBJ1-1	ASSYEGSGTEAF
TRBV6-1	13	TRBJ2-3	ASSEGTSGADTQY
TRBV4-1	13	TRBJ2-2	ASSRGGGLPGELF
TRBV7-9	11	TRBJ1-5	ASSSPTEQPQH
TRBV4-2	15	TRBJ2-3	ASSQLPRGASADAQY
TRBV20-1	11	TRBJ2-3	SAKGGGTDTQY
TRBV6-1	16	TRBJ1-5	ASSEVVGHEVSNQPQH
TRBV28	10	TRBJ2-3	ASSPQTDTQY
TRBV5-4	12	TRBJ1-1	ASSLGVGDTEAF
TRBV10-3	11	TRBJ2-2	AISESGPGELF
TRBV6-2/TRBV6-3	13	TRBJ2-6	ASSSPPRRANVLT
TRBV5-1	13	TRBJ2-2	ASSLDGIQAGELF
TRBV20-1	13	TRBJ2-6	SARGVGPGANVLT
TRBV6-2/TRBV6-3	13	TRBJ1-5	ASIKAGNGNQPQH
TRBV20-1	14	TRBJ1-5	SADPGTTLLGQPQH
TRBV20-1	16	TRBJ1-5	SARDDGPRGGSNQPQH
TRBV6-5	12	TRBJ1-4	ASSSGGQGEKLF
TRBV12-3/TRBV12-4	9	TRBJ2-5	ASSQQETQY
TRBV7-2	13	TRBJ1-5	ASSQGVLNNQPQH